The present T cell receptor (beta chain) was sequenced within a study of Ad26.COV2.S vaccination and SARS-CoV-2 variants. The germline V gene encodes CDR1 MNHEY and CDR2 SVGEGT. The V gene lost 1 base and the J gene lost 2 bases, with 23 bases spanning the gap. This CDR3 has 20 amino acids. This clone is a singleton in its sample. The treatment was: roughly 19 received Ad26.COV2.S at low or high dose, single or two shots; several received placebo; per-sample allocation not given. Repertoires come from day 63 after the first vaccine or placebo injection. Repertoires were generated with immunoSEQ multiplex PCR, while TCRdb's copy carries only in-frame clones and drops some. The sample records about 320,000 clones, around 90% being singletons.

The sequence derives from a person aged 18-65 years who received the Ad26.COV2.S COVID-19 vaccine or a placebo. The rearrangement uses TRBV6-2 or TRBV6-3 and TRBJ2-2; D is unresolved. Sequences were derived from peripheral blood, sampled in a trial of Ad26.COV2.S vaccine versus placebo. Written as DNA, the CDR3 is TGTGCCAGCAGTTACTACCCGCCTCTCCAGCCCGTTGCCAACACCGGGGAGCTGTTTTTT. Translated: CASSYYPPLQPVANTGELFF.